These 22 T cell receptor beta chains share one sample of origin, sequenced in a study of T cells in Graves' hyperthyroidism and ophthalmopathy. Researchers took RNA transcripts and amplified the TCR beta CDR3 regions from them. Primed by the HTBI set, a first-round RT-PCR was run on the TCR CDR3. TCRdb reprocessed the multiplex PCR reads via MiXCR and lists one record per CDR3 protein. The sample includes 400,000 to 500,000 distinct CDR3 sequences, approximately 14% seen only once; the top ten take 5% to 6%. Sequencing used blood. These receptors were obtained from a woman younger than 30 with Graves' hyperthyroidism.

This clonotype was recorded many times. This sequence joins TRBV6-2 or TRBV6-3 and TRBJ1-2; D is unclear. The length of the CDR3 is 12 residues. V was trimmed by 0 bases and J by 4 bases, leaving 3 bases between them. Germline-derived CDR1 and CDR2 are MNHEY and SVGEGT. The CDR3 protein is CASSYSSYGYTF. The CDR3 DNA sequence: TGTGCCAGCAGTTACTCGTCCTATGGCTACACCTTC.

This clonotype was detected many times. The chain links TRBV18 to TRBJ2-5; 8 nucleotides agree with TRBD1. Germline V CDR1 and CDR2: KGHSH, LQKENI. This CDR3 region has 14 residues. V was clipped by 3 bases and J by 5 bases; unmatched bases: 5. The DNA of the CDR3 is TGTGCCAGCTCACCGACAGGGGAAGGCGAGACCCAGTACTTC. As protein: CASSPTGEGETQYF.

Ten or more counts support this clonotype. The J gene is TRBJ1-2, the V gene TRBV7-2; no clear D. CDR3 length: 15 amino acids. CDR1 is SGHTA and CDR2 is FQGNSA in the germline V gene. The V gene lost 4 bases and the J gene lost 10 bases, with 22 bases spanning the gap. The CDR3 here is CASSSSTVQRTIYTF. The CDR3 DNA is TGTGCCAGCAGCTCGTCGACGGTTCAGCGGACGATCTACACCTTC. Supplemented by reference TRBV7-2 and TRBJ1-2, the full variable domain reads GAGVSQSPSNKVTEKGKDVELRCDPISGHTALYWYRQSLGQGLEFLIYFQGNSAPDKSGLPSDRFSAERTGGSVSTLTIQRTQQEDSAVYLCASSSSTVQRTIYTFGSGTRLTVV.

Concerning this clonotype itself: A much larger clone differs by one base, so this may be a read error. The chain carries TRBV13 and TRBJ2-7; TRBD2 aligns across 8 bases. CDR1 is PRHDT, CDR2 FYEKMQ, per germline (reference sequence). The CDR3 spans 14 residues. CDR3 in DNA: TGTGCCGGCAGCGTAAGACTAGCGACCGCCGAGCAGTACTTC. Its translation is CAGSVRLATAEQYF.

J is TRBJ2-1 and V is TRBV28; D might be TRBD2 (6 bases). The CDR3 consists of 13 residues. Per germline, CDR1 MDHEN and CDR2 SYDVKM. V lost 5 bases and J 9 bases, leaving 14 bases between the germline ends. CDR3: CASSPGTVGEQFF. CDR3 DNA: TGTGCCAGCAGTCCCGGGACTGTGGGTGAGCAGTTCTTC.

This clonotype was recorded many times. The chain is built from TRBV6-2 or TRBV6-3 and TRBJ2-1; 11 bases are shared with TRBD2. Germline V gene data show CDR1 as MNHEY and CDR2 as SVGEGT. V was pared by 7 bases and J by 4 bases, with 15 bases of the junction left unmatched. This CDR3 has 18 residues. In DNA form, the CDR3 reads TGTGCCAGCACTTTAAGGGACCCACTAGCGGGAGTGTACAATGAGCAGTTCTTC. Its translation is CASTLRDPLAGVYNEQFF.

Many counts were recorded for this clonotype. The genes are TRBV2 and TRBJ2-3; D perhaps matches TRBD2 (5 bases). The CDR3 has 15 residues. CDR1 and CDR2 from the germline V gene are SNHLY and FYNNEI. Trimming took off 6 bases at V and 1 base at J, with 14 bases between the two ends. The CDR3 region has the DNA TGTGCCAGCAGGATCGGGATGGTTGGCACAGATACGCAGTATTTT. Translating gives CASRIGMVGTDTQYF.

At least ten counts were recorded for this clonotype. The rearrangement joins TRBV10-3 to TRBJ2-7; 12 bases agree with TRBD2. V shed 4 bases and J 6 bases; nucleotides not matched to a gene: 10. Germline loops: CDR1 ENHRY, CDR2 SYGVKD. This CDR3 is 16 amino acids long. CDR3 sequence (DNA): TGTGCCATCAGTGCTGCTGGGTCTAGCGGGAGGGGCGAGCAGTACTTC. It specifies CAISAAGSSGRGEQYF.

The chain has TRBV19 and TRBJ2-1, with 12 bases lining up with TRBD1. The CDR3 contains 15 residues. V shed 7 bases and J 9 bases; nucleotides not matched to a gene: 10. CDR1 LNHDA and CDR2 SQIVND come from the germline V gene (reference sequence). CDR3 sequence reads: CASMGTGGLGGEQFF. DNA of the CDR3: TGTGCCAGTATGGGGACAGGGGGCCTAGGAGGTGAGCAGTTCTTC.

This clonotype was observed at least ten times. V is TRBV11-2 and J is TRBJ2-5; 11 nucleotides agree with TRBD2. J was trimmed by 2 bases and V by 5 bases; bases with no gene match: 7. Per germline, CDR1 SGHAT and CDR2 FQNNGV. The CDR3 is 16 amino acids. CDR3 region: CASSPGTSGSQETQYF. The CDR3 DNA sequence: TGTGCCAGCAGCCCAGGGACTAGCGGTAGTCAAGAGACCCAGTACTTC.

The chain uses TRBV11-2 and TRBJ1-2; a weak D match, TRBD1 (6 bases). Deletions cut 3 bases from V and 4 bases from J, with 12 bases between. The CDR3 spans 14 residues. In germline, CDR1 is SGHAT, CDR2 FQNNGV. As DNA, the CDR3 is TGTGCCAGCAGCTTTACAGGGAGGGCCTATGGCTACACCTTC. It specifies CASSFTGRAYGYTF.

Of note for this clonotype: One base away lies a much larger clone, so this may be a sequencing read error. This chain uses TRBV27 with TRBJ1-2; D may be TRBD1 (5 bases). Germline CDR1 is MNHEY and CDR2 is SMNVEV (reference sequence). Trimming took 4 bases from V and 8 from J, leaving 17 bases between them. The CDR3 is 14 amino acids. CDR3 nucleotides: TGTGCCAGCAGTTCAGGGTCATGGTGGATGGGCTACACCTTC. The encoded protein is CASSSGSWWMGYTF.

The rearrangement uses TRBV7-2 and TRBJ1-6; D call uncertain. Germline CDR1 SGHTA, CDR2 FQGNSA. Trimming removed 1 base from V and 5 bases from J, with 6 bases in between. This CDR3 is 14 amino acids long. CDR3 residues: CASSLGGHNSPLHF. CDR3 in DNA: TGTGCCAGCAGCTTAGGTGGCCATAATTCACCCCTCCACTTT.

Ten or more counts support this clonotype. The chain joins TRBV5-8 to TRBJ2-4, with 8 nucleotides matching TRBD2. Germline V gene sequence: CDR1 SGHTS, CDR2 YDEGEE. Losses at the gene ends were 0 bases for V and 1 base for J; bases not matched to a gene: 6. This CDR3 has 17 residues. This chain's CDR3 is CASSLVLAAEAKNIQYF. Written as DNA, the CDR3 is TGTGCCAGCAGCTTGGTACTAGCGGCGGAGGCCAAAAACATTCAGTACTTC. The whole variable domain, remainder taken from reference TRBV5-8 and TRBJ2-4, is EAGVTQSPTHLIKTRGQQATLRCSPISGHTSVYWYQQALGLGLQFLLWYDEGEERNRGNFPPRFSGRQFPNYSSELNVNALELEDSALYLCASSLVLAAEAKNIQYFGAGTRLSVL.

This clonotype has a count of ten or more. This rearrangement joins TRBV6-1 to TRBJ1-2; 8 bases map to TRBD1. The CDR3 length is 17 residues. V dropped 7 bases and J dropped 3; count of bases not matched to a gene: 16. Germline CDR1 and CDR2: MNHNS and SASEGT. The chain's CDR3 is CASTRGPSTGEHYGYTF. The DNA for the CDR3 is TGTGCCAGCACCCGAGGTCCCTCGACAGGGGAGCACTATGGCTACACCTTC.

This clonotype was detected ten times or more. This chain joins TRBV2 and TRBJ2-7; the D gene is possibly TRBD2 (6 bases). V lost 5 bases, J lost 6 bases, and 11 bases lay in between. The CDR3 loop spans 12 amino acids. Germline lookup yields CDR1 SNHLY and CDR2 FYNNEI. DNA of the CDR3: TGTGCCAGCAGTTTGGGACTTGCCGAGCAGTACTTC. Its protein is CASSLGLAEQYF.

The chain links TRBV7-9 to TRBJ2-7; 13 nucleotides agree with TRBD2. CDR3 length: 16 residues. Germline V gene sequence: CDR1 SEHNR, CDR2 FQNEAQ (reference sequence). The V and J ends lost 3 bases and 4 bases, in that order; junction bases with no gene match: 6. As DNA, the CDR3 is TGTGCCAGCAGCTTCGGACTAGCGGGAGAAAGGTACGAGCAGTACTTC. It codes for CASSFGLAGERYEQYF.

This clonotype was counted many times. V is TRBV3-1 and J is TRBJ1-5; D uncertain. Germline assignment: CDR1 LGHDT and CDR2 YNNKEL (reference sequence). The CDR3 consists of 13 residues. Trimming cost V 4 bases and J 7 bases, with 11 bases left between them. The CDR3 reads CASSRSPGQPQHF. The CDR3 DNA reads TGTGCCAGCAGCCGAAGCCCCGGGCAGCCCCAGCATTTT.

This clonotype was detected many times. This chain uses TRBV28 with TRBJ2-3, with D unresolved. V was cut by 3 bases and J by 2 bases, with 12 bases left in between. There are 15 residues in the CDR3. Germline V gene sequence: CDR1 MDHEN, CDR2 SYDVKM. The CDR3 spells CASSLIEAHTDTQYF. The CDR3 nucleotides read TGTGCCAGCAGTTTGATAGAGGCACACACAGATACGCAGTATTTT.

The chain couples TRBV2 to TRBJ2-1, with TRBD2 identical over 14 bases. J lost 6 bases, V lost 2 bases, and 6 bases had no gene match. Germline V gene data show CDR1 as SNHLY and CDR2 as FYNNEI. The CDR3 extends over 17 amino acids. The CDR3 sequence is CASSEWGTSGSINEQFF. The CDR3 region has the DNA TGTGCCAGCAGTGAATGGGGGACTAGCGGGAGTATCAATGAGCAGTTCTTC.

In this sample, this clonotype turned up many times. The gene calls are TRBV3-1 and TRBJ2-7, with 10 bases matching TRBD1. CDR3 length equals 15 residues. The V and J ends lost 2 bases and 4 bases, in that order; junction bases with no gene match: 5. Per the germline V gene, CDR1 is LGHDT and CDR2 is YNNKEL (reference sequence). CDR3 loop: CASSQRGTGVYEQYF. DNA of the CDR3: TGTGCCAGCAGCCAACGAGGGACAGGGGTATACGAGCAGTACTTC.

This clonotype was counted many times. The gene calls are TRBV20-1 and TRBJ2-2; TRBD2 aligns across 9 bases. With 6 bases clipped from V and 3 bases from J, the junction kept 17 bases outside the gene matches. Germline V lookup: CDR1 DFQATT, CDR2 SNEGSKA (reference sequence). CDR3 length: 18 amino acids. CDR3: CSARGGSGRGGYTGELFF. CDR3 in DNA: TGCAGTGCCCGAGGCGGTAGCGGGAGAGGAGGGTACACCGGGGAGCTGTTTTTT.